The present TCR beta chain was sequenced within a study of blood T cell repertoires in COVID-19. Study details: Collection of acute and convalescent COVID-19 samples took place in the United States, Italy and Spain.

In the authors' workflow: Counts of nucleated cells, estimated from reference gene primer amplification, were obtained. Generated by immunoSEQ multiplex PCR, the TCRdb table keeps only in-frame clones and is missing some. V and J calls and clone size are as listed in that table; D and trimming were resolved from the DNA. Of around 190,000 clones in the sample, about 88% are singletons; the top ten hold about a sixth. Enrolled during active infection, Seattle patients were then followed longitudinally. The specimen was peripheral blood. This sequence originates from a man aged 50 to 59 with COVID-19, enrolled during active disease.

CDR3: CATSVLQGGKNIQYF. The DNA of the CDR3 is TGTGCCACCAGTGTTCTACAGGGTGGCAAAAACATTCAGTACTTC. This chain uses TRBV24-1 with TRBJ2-4, with a possible D match to TRBD1 (6 bases). The CDR3 has 15 residues. Germline V gives CDR1 KGHDR, CDR2 SFDVKD. V was clipped by 5 bases and J by 3 bases, with 13 bases between them.